The 5 T cell receptor beta chains in this list originate from one sample, sequenced in a study of neurological immune-mediated disorders. From the 5' RACE reads, TCRdb called clonotypes with MiXCR, one entry per CDR3 protein. This sample has 65,000 to 90,000 distinct CDR3 sequences, with 2.5% to 4% found just once. Source material: PBMCs. The receptors were gathered from a woman aged 50 to 60 with multiple sclerosis.

This clonotype was found many times. The genes are TRBV5-1 and TRBJ2-1; 7 bases align to TRBD2. The CDR3 totals 15 residues. CDR1 is SGHRS and CDR2 is YFSETQ in the germline V gene. Trimming removed 4 bases from V and 3 bases from J; junction bases left unmatched: 7. As DNA, the CDR3 is TGCGCCAGCAGCGAAACCGGGGAGGGCTACAATGAGCAGTTCTTC. Translation: CASSETGEGYNEQFF.

The table lists this clonotype with a few counts. This could be a read error, since a much larger clone is one nucleotide away. This sequence joins TRBV6-4 and TRBJ2-2, with D maybe TRBD2 (5 bases). This CDR3 is built from 14 residues. Per the germline V gene, CDR1 is MRHNA and CDR2 is SNTAGT. V was pared by 4 bases and J by 3 bases, with 9 bases between. The CDR3 bases are TGTGCCAGCAGTGCGGGAAAGGACACCGGGGAGCTGTTTTTT. This sequence encodes CASSAGKDTGELFF.

This chain joins TRBV20-1 and TRBJ2-3, with 8 bases matching TRBD2. J was trimmed by 5 bases and V by 6 bases; bases with no gene match: 16. From germline, CDR1 is DFQATT and CDR2 SNEGSKA (reference sequence). The CDR3 is 16 amino acids. The DNA of the CDR3 is TGCAGTGCCTCTTATGCGGGAGGTTCCTCCAAAGATACGCAGTATTTT. Amino acids: CSASYAGGSSKDTQYF.

In this sample, this clonotype turned up many times. This chain uses TRBV7-2 with TRBJ2-7; no firm D call. V was pared by 3 bases and J by 2 bases, with 11 bases between. CDR3 length: 14 amino acids. Germline CDR1 SGHTA, CDR2 FQGNSA. The CDR3 DNA reads as TGTGCCAGCAGCTTGGGTGGCTTCACCTACGAGCAGTACGTC. This gives the protein CASSLGGFTYEQYV.

This clonotype was detected many times. The CDR3 bases are TGCAGTGCGCTAACTAGGGGGAGCTTCTACAATGAGCAGTTCTTC. Translation: CSALTRGSFYNEQFF. V usage is TRBV20-1 and J usage is TRBJ2-1; D possibly corresponds to TRBD1 (6 bases). Deletions cut 6 bases from V and 3 bases from J, with 18 bases between. CDR1 and CDR2 from the germline V gene are DFQATT and SNEGSKA (reference sequence). The CDR3 consists of 15 residues.